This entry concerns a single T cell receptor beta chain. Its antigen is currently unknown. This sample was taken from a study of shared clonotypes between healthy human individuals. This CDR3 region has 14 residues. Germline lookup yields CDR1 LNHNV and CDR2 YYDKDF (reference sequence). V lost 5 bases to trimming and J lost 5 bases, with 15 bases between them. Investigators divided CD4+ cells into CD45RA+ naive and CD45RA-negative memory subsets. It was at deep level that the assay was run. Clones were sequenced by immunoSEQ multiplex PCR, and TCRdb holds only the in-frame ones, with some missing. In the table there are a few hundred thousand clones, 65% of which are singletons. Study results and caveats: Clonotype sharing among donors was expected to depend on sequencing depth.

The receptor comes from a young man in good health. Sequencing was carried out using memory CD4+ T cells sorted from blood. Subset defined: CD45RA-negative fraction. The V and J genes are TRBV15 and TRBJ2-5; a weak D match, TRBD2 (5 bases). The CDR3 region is CATSPISRRETQYF. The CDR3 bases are TGTGCCACCAGCCCGATTTCACGGAGGGAGACCCAGTACTTC.